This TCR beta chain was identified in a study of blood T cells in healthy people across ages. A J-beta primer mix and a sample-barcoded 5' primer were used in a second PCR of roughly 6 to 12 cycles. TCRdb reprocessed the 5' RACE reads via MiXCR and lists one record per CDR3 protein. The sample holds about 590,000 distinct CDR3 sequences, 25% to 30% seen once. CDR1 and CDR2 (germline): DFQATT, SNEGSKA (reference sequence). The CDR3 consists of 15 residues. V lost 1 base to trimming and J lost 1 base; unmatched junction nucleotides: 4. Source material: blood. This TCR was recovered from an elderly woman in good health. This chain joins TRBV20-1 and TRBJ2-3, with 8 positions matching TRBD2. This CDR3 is CSARVATSGTDTQYF. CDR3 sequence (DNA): TGCAGTGCTAGAGTAGCGACTAGCGGCACAGATACGCAGTATTTT.